This TCR beta chain was sequenced during a study of glioma-infiltrating T cells after dendritic cell vaccination. Study-level information: The vaccine used monocyte-derived dendritic cells pulsed overnight with autologous tumor lysate.

Some clones are missing from TCRdb's copy, which holds only in-frame ones; the method was immunoSEQ multiplex PCR. The table has 30,000 to 40,000 clones, almost 85% seen once. This CDR3 has 15 amino acids. Trimming took 6 bases from V and 1 from J, leaving 16 bases between them. Germline V lookup: CDR1 LNHDA, CDR2 SQIVND (reference sequence). The sequencing used blood, collected before dendritic cell vaccination. The chain employs TRBV19 and TRBJ2-7; possibly TRBD2 for D (6 bases). This sequence was found in a human donor with glioblastoma. The CDR3 sequence: CASRISAGRSYEQYF. The CDR3, as DNA: TGTGCCAGTAGGATCTCGGCAGGGAGGTCCTACGAGCAGTACTTC.